The 7 T cell receptor beta chains listed next were all sequenced from one sample in a study of brain metastases from non-small cell lung cancer (dated by TCRdb to between 2017 and 2020). To prepare the library, the immunoSEQ multiplex PCR assay was applied. TCRdb took over this immuneACCESS table, retaining in-frame rearrangements with V and J assigned. Such tables are incomplete; in checked studies, under half of the missing clones stem from an unresolved V gene, and the remainder is unexplained. This sample has approximately 3,200 clones in its table, and around 88% of those were observed once. The ten largest account for more than 6.5% of the sample. Sequencing input: primary lung tumor tissue. The sample's cell subset or site label, in plain terms: primary lung tumor paired with brain metastasis. These receptors were collected from a donor aged 40 or over with non-small cell lung cancer.

The gene calls are TRBV27 and TRBJ2-7; a possible D gene is TRBD1 (6 bases). Trimming removed 6 bases from V and 3 bases from J, with 15 bases in between. The CDR3 spans 14 residues. Germline V gives CDR1 MNHEY, CDR2 SMNVEV (reference sequence). CDR3: CASSPTGINYEQYF. The CDR3 DNA sequence: TGTGCCAGCAGCCCAACAGGGATTAACTACGAGCAGTACTTC.

Points on this clone: One end of the junction fails to match germline, which may point to a read error. The genes are TRBV12-3 or TRBV12-4 and TRBJ2-3; the D is unclear. This CDR3 has 13 residues. The CDR3 here is CASSLLSTDTQYF. The CDR3 DNA reads TGTGCCAGTAGTTTGCTGAGCACAGATACGCAGTATTTT.

The rearrangement links TRBV19 to TRBJ2-1; TRBD1 aligns across 9 bases. The V gene's germline CDR1 is LNHDA and CDR2 SQIVND (reference sequence). Unmatched junction bases numbered 4, after V lost 6 bases and J lost 7 bases. The CDR3 has 13 residues. This CDR3 is CASRGQGVNEQFF. CDR3 in DNA: TGTGCCAGTAGGGGACAGGGAGTTAATGAGCAGTTCTTC.

This clone was observed once. The chain is built from TRBV7-9 and TRBJ1-3; 9 bases map to TRBD1. The ends lost 4 bases at V and 2 bases at J; junction bases unmatched: 3. Germline CDR1 is SEHNR and CDR2 is FQNEAQ (reference sequence). This CDR3 region has 15 residues. CDR3 amino acids: CASSSGQGPGNTIYF. The CDR3 DNA reads as TGTGCCAGCAGCTCGGGACAGGGTCCTGGAAACACCATATATTTT. Filled out from reference TRBV7-9 and TRBJ1-3, the complete variable domain reads DTGVSQNPRHKITKRGQNVTFRCDPISEHNRLYWYRQTLGQGPEFLTYFQNEAQLEKSRLLSDRFSAERPKGSFSTLEIQRTEQGDSAMYLCASSSGQGPGNTIYFGEGSWLTVV.

The chain recombines TRBV14 with TRBJ2-1; no reliable D call. Germline CDR1 and CDR2: SGHDN and FVKESK. The CDR3 is 13 residues long. With 4 bases removed from V and 2 bases from J, the gap between germline ends came to 6 bases. The CDR3 loop is CASSLGPYNEQFF. The CDR3 DNA is TGTGCCAGCAGCCTCGGCCCCTACAATGAGCAGTTCTTC.

The CDR3 loop is CASSIGDWGTDTQYF. DNA of the CDR3: TGTGCCAGTAGTATCGGGGATTGGGGCACAGATACGCAGTATTTT. This chain connects TRBV19 to TRBJ2-3; D possibly corresponds to TRBD2 (5 bases). Germline CDR1 is LNHDA and CDR2 is SQIVND (reference sequence). This CDR3 is built from 15 residues. Trimming cost V 3 bases and J 1 base, with 11 bases left between them.

The genes are TRBV13 and TRBJ1-3; tentatively, D is TRBD1 (5 bases). The CDR3 totals 16 residues. Germline-derived CDR1 and CDR2 are PRHDT and FYEKMQ (reference sequence). V was trimmed by 5 bases and J by 4 bases, leaving 18 bases between them. In nucleotides, the CDR3 is TGTGCCAGCAGCCTCGGGGGACCTTGGTCAGGAAACACCATATATTTT. It is translated as CASSLGGPWSGNTIYF.